Listed here are 26 T cell receptor beta chains from one sample, sequenced in a study of shared clonotypes between healthy human individuals. In the naive CD8 group, cells lacked CD45RO and were positively selected for CCR7, so terminally differentiated effector memory CD45RA+ cells were left out. TCRdb's copy holds only in-frame clones and misses some; the assay was immunoSEQ multiplex PCR. The table has millions of clones, just under 95% seen once. The sequencing input was naive CD8+ T cells sorted from blood. The source of these receptors is a man aged 18 to 29 in good health.

The gene calls are TRBV5-4 and TRBJ1-2; D is ambiguous. Per germline, CDR1 SGHNT and CDR2 YYREEE (reference sequence). This CDR3 contains 12 residues. V was cut by 7 bases and J by 8 bases, with 15 bases left in between. The CDR3 coding sequence is TGTGCCAGCGCCCTTCCCACTGGAGGCTACACCTTC. This sequence encodes CASALPTGGYTF. Full variable domain (outside the CDR3, taken from reference TRBV5-4 and TRBJ1-2): ETGVTQSPTHLIKTRGQQVTLRCSSQSGHNTVSWYQQALGQGPQFIFQYYREEENGRGNFPPRFSGLQFPNYSSELNVNALELDDSALYLCASALPTGGYTFGSGTRLTVV.

The V call is TRBV6-5, the J call TRBJ2-3; possibly TRBD2 for D (5 bases). Germline assignment: CDR1 MNHEY and CDR2 SVGAGI. The CDR3 is made up of 16 amino acids. The V end lost 1 base, the J end lost 6 bases, and 17 bases lay between the germline ends. CDR3 bases: TGTGCCAGCAGTTACTTAGGCGGGCTCAACCTCGATACGCAGTATTTT. Its translation: CASSYLGGLNLDTQYF.

This clone was counted a single time. This chain connects TRBV7-9 to TRBJ2-1, with TRBD2 matching over 11 bases. Germline assignment: CDR1 SEHNR and CDR2 FQNEAQ (reference sequence). This CDR3 comprises 16 residues. The V gene end was trimmed by 4 bases and the J gene end by 9 bases; junction bases not matched to a gene: 11. CDR3 protein: CASSSGLAVPGGEQFF. CDR3 in DNA: TGTGCCAGCAGCTCGGGACTAGCGGTCCCTGGAGGTGAGCAGTTCTTC.

In this sample, this clone turned up once. The CDR3 DNA is TGTGCCAGCACGGTAAGCCTCGGCAATGAGCAGTTCTTC. Its translation: CASTVSLGNEQFF. The V and J genes are TRBV7-9 and TRBJ2-1; no clear D. V was shortened by 7 bases and J by 6 bases, with 13 bases between the two germline ends. The CDR3 is made up of 13 amino acids. Germline V CDR1 and CDR2: SEHNR, FQNEAQ (reference sequence). The entire variable domain, with the rest obtained from reference TRBV7-9 and TRBJ2-1, is as follows: DTGVSQNPRHKITKRGQNVTFRCDPISEHNRLYWYRQTLGQGPEFLTYFQNEAQLEKSRLLSDRFSAERPKGSFSTLEIQRTEQGDSAMYLCASTVSLGNEQFFGPGTRLTVL.

This sequence joins TRBV2 and TRBJ2-7, with D possibly matching TRBD1 (6 bases). V lost 8 bases and J lost 0, with 20 bases in between. The CDR3 extends over 16 amino acids. Germline V gives CDR1 SNHLY, CDR2 FYNNEI. This chain's CDR3 is CASSYFGADSSYEQYF. As DNA, the CDR3 is TGTGCCAGCTCTTATTTCGGGGCGGACAGCTCCTACGAGCAGTACTTC.

The CDR3 nucleotides are TGTGCCAGCAGGGCCGGGGCTACAGATACGCAGTATTTT. This translates into CASRAGATDTQYF. The chain recombines TRBV9 with TRBJ2-3; possibly TRBD1 or TRBD2 for D (5 bases each). Germline V CDR1 and CDR2: SGDLS, YYNGEE. CDR3 length: 13 residues. Trimming took 5 bases from V and 3 from J, leaving 10 bases between them.

The V call is TRBV11-2, the J call TRBJ1-4; 7 bases fit TRBD1. The ends lost 7 bases at V and 8 bases at J; junction bases unmatched: 10. CDR3 length: 14 residues. Germline lookup yields CDR1 SGHAT and CDR2 FQNNGV. The CDR3 protein is CASTHPGGREKLFF. Written as DNA, the CDR3 is TGTGCCAGCACCCACCCAGGGGGGAGAGAAAAACTGTTTTTT.

The J gene is TRBJ1-4, the V gene TRBV5-8; D remains unclear. The CDR3 spans 15 residues. V was shortened by 3 bases and J by 3 bases, with 12 bases between the two germline ends. CDR1 SGHTS and CDR2 YDEGEE come from the germline V gene. CDR3 loop: CASSSIFGANEKLFF. The CDR3 DNA follows: TGTGCCAGCAGCTCAATATTTGGAGCTAATGAAAAACTGTTTTTT. Combining the CDR3 with reference TRBV5-8 and TRBJ1-4 gives the whole variable domain EAGVTQSPTHLIKTRGQQATLRCSPISGHTSVYWYQQALGLGLQFLLWYDEGEERNRGNFPPRFSGRQFPNYSSELNVNALELEDSALYLCASSSIFGANEKLFFGSGTQLSVL.

CDR3 protein: CASSYLTGTGELFF. CDR3 sequence (DNA): TGTGCCAGCAGTTACCTTACAGGGACCGGGGAGCTGTTTTTT. The chain uses TRBV6-6 and TRBJ2-2, with D perhaps TRBD1 (6 bases). Germline CDR1 reads MNHNY; CDR2 reads SVGAGI (reference sequence). The CDR3 length is 14 residues. Trimming left V 2 bases short and J 5 bases short, with 9 bases between.

This chain uses TRBV5-6 with TRBJ1-4; D unresolved. The CDR3 length is 13 residues. Germline values: CDR1 SGHDT, CDR2 YYEEEE. V was pared by 3 bases and J by 8 bases, with 11 bases between. CDR3 sequence: CASSWGFPEKLFF. DNA of the CDR3: TGTGCCAGCAGCTGGGGATTTCCGGAAAAACTGTTTTTT. Variable domain in full (rest from reference TRBV5-6 and TRBJ1-4): DAGVTQSPTHLIKTRGQQVTLRCSPKSGHDTVSWYQQALGQGPQFIFQYYEEEERQRGNFPDRFSGHQFPNYSSELNVNALLLGDSALYLCASSWGFPEKLFFGSGTQLSVL.

The chain recombines TRBV29-1 with TRBJ2-7; D is uncertain. The germline V gene has CDR1 SQVTM and CDR2 ANQGSEA. The CDR3 spans 12 residues. With 2 bases removed from V and 9 bases from J, the gap between germline ends came to 14 bases. The CDR3 DNA reads as TGCAGCGTTGAACCACAGCTGGGCGGGCAGTACTTC. It yields the protein CSVEPQLGGQYF.

This clone is a singleton in its sample. The chain is built from TRBV19 and TRBJ1-2; TRBD1 might be the D (5 bases). CDR1 and CDR2 (germline): LNHDA, SQIVND (reference sequence). Trimming cost V 5 bases and J 4 bases, with 11 bases left between them. The CDR3 has 13 residues. This CDR3 is CASSLGVGYGYTF. DNA of the CDR3: TGTGCCAGTAGTCTAGGGGTTGGCTATGGCTACACCTTC. Looking up the rest from reference TRBV19 and TRBJ1-2 gives the full variable domain: DGGITQSPKYLFRKEGQNVTLSCEQNLNHDAMYWYRQDPGQGLRLIYYSQIVNDFQKGDIAEGYSVSREKKESFPLTVTSAQKNPTAFYLCASSLGVGYGYTFGSGTRLTVV.

The V gene is TRBV9, the J gene TRBJ2-7, with a weak D call TRBD2 (5 bases). Deletions cut 1 base from V and 0 bases from J, with 17 bases between. Germline V CDR1 and CDR2: SGDLS, YYNGEE. The CDR3 totals 17 residues. The CDR3 bases are TGTGCCAGCAGCGTAACCGCGAGCGGAAGGAGCTCCTACGAGCAGTACTTC. It yields the protein CASSVTASGRSSYEQYF.

V usage is TRBV11-3 and J usage is TRBJ1-5, with 7 positions matching TRBD1. With V trimmed by 4 bases and J by 4 bases, 13 bases remained unmatched. CDR1 SGHNT and CDR2 YENEEA come from the germline V gene. CDR3 length: 17 amino acids. The CDR3 sequence: CASSSPSSQGVNQPQHF. CDR3 sequence (DNA): TGTGCCAGCAGCTCTCCATCCTCCCAGGGGGTAAATCAGCCCCAGCATTTT.

The V call is TRBV7-2, the J call TRBJ2-1; 10 bases map to TRBD2. CDR1 is SGHTA, CDR2 FQGNSA, per germline. Losses at the gene ends were 3 bases for V and 4 bases for J; bases not matched to a gene: 6. The CDR3 contains 16 residues. CDR3 residues: CASSFGAGGPYNEQFF. DNA for the CDR3: TGTGCCAGCAGCTTCGGAGCGGGAGGGCCGTACAATGAGCAGTTCTTC.

V and J are TRBV13 and TRBJ2-1; possibly TRBD2 for D (6 bases). Trimming shortened V by 5 bases and J by 0 bases, and 14 bases separated the two germline ends. The CDR3 sequence is 16 residues long. Germline V CDR1 and CDR2: PRHDT, FYEKMQ (reference sequence). The CDR3 nucleotides read TGTGCCAGCAGCATCTTAGCGGTCAGCTCCTACAATGAGCAGTTCTTC. Encoded protein: CASSILAVSSYNEQFF. Looking up the rest from reference TRBV13 and TRBJ2-1 gives the full variable domain: AAGVIQSPRHLIKEKRETATLKCYPIPRHDTVYWYQQGPGQDPQFLISFYEKMQSDKGSIPDRFSAQQFSDYHSELNMSSLELGDSALYFCASSILAVSSYNEQFFGPGTRLTVL.

V usage is TRBV7-9 and J usage is TRBJ2-1, with D perhaps TRBD2 (5 bases). V lost 2 bases, J lost 3 bases, and 17 bases lay in between. Germline V gene lookup returns CDR1 SEHNR and CDR2 FQNEAQ (reference sequence). CDR3 length: 17 residues. The CDR3 DNA reads as TGTGCCAGCAGCTTACCACAACTAGGGCTTGTCTACAATGAGCAGTTCTTC. Protein product: CASSLPQLGLVYNEQFF. The full variable domain, its missing parts supplied by reference TRBV7-9 and TRBJ2-1, is DTGVSQNPRHKITKRGQNVTFRCDPISEHNRLYWYRQTLGQGPEFLTYFQNEAQLEKSRLLSDRFSAERPKGSFSTLEIQRTEQGDSAMYLCASSLPQLGLVYNEQFFGPGTRLTVL.

This rearrangement joins TRBV7-9 to TRBJ2-7; possible D gene TRBD2, 6 bases. Germline V gene lookup returns CDR1 SEHNR and CDR2 FQNEAQ (reference sequence). The ends were cut back, 2 bases at V and 6 bases at J, with 17 bases in the middle. The CDR3 length is 15 residues. CDR3 protein: CASSLIVGTASEQYF. DNA for the CDR3: TGTGCCAGCAGCTTAATTGTGGGGACTGCCAGCGAGCAGTACTTC.

Worth noting for this clone: The same CDR3 is also encoded by other DNA sequences in this sample. The chain couples TRBV4-1 to TRBJ2-7; D remains ambiguous. Trimming shortened V by 1 base and J by 0 bases, and 7 bases separated the two germline ends. This CDR3 is built from 14 residues. Germline lookup yields CDR1 MGHRA and CDR2 YSYEKL. CDR3 nucleotide sequence: TGCGCCAGCAGCCAAGGTCAGGTCTCCTACGAGCAGTACTTC. It specifies CASSQGQVSYEQYF.

V and J are TRBV5-6 and TRBJ1-2, with D perhaps TRBD1 (6 bases). Germline V gene sequence: CDR1 SGHDT, CDR2 YYEEEE. Trimming left V 1 base short and J 4 bases short, with 11 bases between. The CDR3 is made up of 14 amino acids. CDR3: CASSLSTGGYGYTF. The DNA of the CDR3 is TGTGCCAGCAGCTTGTCGACAGGAGGCTATGGCTACACCTTC.

This rearrangement joins TRBV27 to TRBJ1-1; D is uncertain. CDR1 and CDR2 (germline): MNHEY, SMNVEV (reference sequence). The CDR3 extends over 13 amino acids. V was shortened by 6 bases and J by 1 base, with 9 bases between the two germline ends. The chain's CDR3 is CASSHLTNTEAFF. CDR3 in DNA: TGTGCCAGCAGCCACCTTACGAACACTGAAGCTTTCTTT.

This sequence joins TRBV4-3 and TRBJ2-2; D is ambiguous. Germline-derived CDR1 and CDR2 are LGHNA and YSLEER. Trimming took 1 base from V and 6 from J, leaving 18 bases between them. The CDR3 has 17 amino acids. CDR3 nucleotides: TGCGCCAGCAGCCAAGGTGTTAGTTCGGGTAACGCCGGGGAGCTGTTTTTT. It translates to CASSQGVSSGNAGELFF.

The chain recombines TRBV25-1 with TRBJ2-7; D is possibly TRBD1 (6 bases). The germline V gene encodes CDR1 MGHDK and CDR2 SYGVNS. The CDR3 covers 14 residues. V lost 1 base and J lost 5, with 12 bases in between. CDR3: CASSELGRGNEQYF. CDR3 sequence (DNA): TGTGCCAGCAGTGAATTGGGCAGGGGTAACGAGCAGTACTTC.

The rearrangement links TRBV27 to TRBJ2-3; 8 nucleotides line up with TRBD2. This CDR3 is built from 18 residues. Losses at the gene ends were 1 base for V and 1 base for J; bases not matched to a gene: 10. Germline V gene lookup returns CDR1 MNHEY and CDR2 SMNVEV (reference sequence). In DNA, the CDR3 is TGTGCCAGCAGTTTATTGCGGGAGGACCGCGCACGCACAGATACGCAGTATTTT. Its translation: CASSLLREDRARTDTQYF.

The genes are TRBV19 and TRBJ1-5; D is possibly TRBD1 (6 bases). CDR3 length: 15 amino acids. V lost 6 bases, J lost 0 bases, and 12 bases lay in between. Germline loops: CDR1 LNHDA, CDR2 SQIVND (reference sequence). The CDR3 loop is CASRDSSYSNQPQHF. The DNA of the CDR3 is TGTGCCAGTAGGGACAGTTCATATAGCAATCAGCCCCAGCATTTT.

V usage is TRBV5-5 and J usage is TRBJ2-7, with 8 bases lining up with TRBD1. V shed 4 bases, J shed 0 bases, and the junction held 6 bases outside the gene matches. The CDR3 sequence is 15 residues long. Germline assignment: CDR1 SGHKS and CDR2 YYEKEE (reference sequence). The CDR3 sequence: CASSTEGQGSYEQYF. CDR3 DNA: TGTGCCAGCAGCACCGAAGGACAGGGCTCCTACGAGCAGTACTTC.